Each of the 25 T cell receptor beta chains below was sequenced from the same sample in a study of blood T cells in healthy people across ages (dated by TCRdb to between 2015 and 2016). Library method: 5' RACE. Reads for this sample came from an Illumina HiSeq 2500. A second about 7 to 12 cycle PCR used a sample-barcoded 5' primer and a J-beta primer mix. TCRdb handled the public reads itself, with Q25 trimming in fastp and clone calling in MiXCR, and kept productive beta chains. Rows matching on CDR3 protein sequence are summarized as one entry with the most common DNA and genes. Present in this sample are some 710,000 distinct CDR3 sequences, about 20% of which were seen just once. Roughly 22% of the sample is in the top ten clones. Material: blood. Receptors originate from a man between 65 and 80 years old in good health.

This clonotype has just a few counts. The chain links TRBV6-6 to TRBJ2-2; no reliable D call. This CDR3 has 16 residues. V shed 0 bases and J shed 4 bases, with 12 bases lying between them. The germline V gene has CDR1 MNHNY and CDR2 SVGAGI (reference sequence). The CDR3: CASSYSILGTTGELFF. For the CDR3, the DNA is TGTGCCAGCAGTTACTCGATCTTGGGCACCACCGGGGAGCTGTTTTTT.

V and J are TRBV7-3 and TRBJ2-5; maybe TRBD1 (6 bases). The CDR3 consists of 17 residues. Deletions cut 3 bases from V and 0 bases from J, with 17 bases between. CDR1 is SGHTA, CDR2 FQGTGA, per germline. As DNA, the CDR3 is TGTGCCAGCAGCTTGGATACTAGACAGGAGGACCAAGAGACCCAGTACTTC. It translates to CASSLDTRQEDQETQYF. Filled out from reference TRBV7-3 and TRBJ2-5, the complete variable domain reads GAGVSQTPSNKVTEKGKYVELRCDPISGHTALYWYRQSLGQGPEFLIYFQGTGAADDSGLPNDRFFAVRPEGSVSTLKIQRTERGDSAVYLCASSLDTRQEDQETQYFGPGTRLLVL.

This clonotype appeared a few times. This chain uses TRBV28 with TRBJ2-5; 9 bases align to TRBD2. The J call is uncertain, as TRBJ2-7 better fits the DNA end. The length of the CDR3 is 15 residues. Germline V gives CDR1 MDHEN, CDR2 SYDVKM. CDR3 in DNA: TGTGCCAGCAGTTTCAGGCTAGCGGGGATCCACGAGCAGTACTTC. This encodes CASSFRLAGIHEQYF.

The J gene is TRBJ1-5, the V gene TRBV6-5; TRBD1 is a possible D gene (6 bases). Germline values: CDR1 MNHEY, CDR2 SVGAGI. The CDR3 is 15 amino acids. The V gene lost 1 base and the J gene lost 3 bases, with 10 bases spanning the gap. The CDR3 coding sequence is TGTGCCAGCAGTTACTTCGCAGGGGCCAATCAGCCCCAGCATTTT. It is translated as CASSYFAGANQPQHF.

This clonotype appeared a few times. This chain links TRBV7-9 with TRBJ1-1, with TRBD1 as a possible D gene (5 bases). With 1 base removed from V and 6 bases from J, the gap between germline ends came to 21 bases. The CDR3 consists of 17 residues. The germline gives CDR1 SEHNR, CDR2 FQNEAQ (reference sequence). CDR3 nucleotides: TGTGCCAGCAGCTTAGGAGGGGACGGGGGGAGTAGGTCTGAAGCTTTCTTT. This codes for CASSLGGDGGSRSEAFF.

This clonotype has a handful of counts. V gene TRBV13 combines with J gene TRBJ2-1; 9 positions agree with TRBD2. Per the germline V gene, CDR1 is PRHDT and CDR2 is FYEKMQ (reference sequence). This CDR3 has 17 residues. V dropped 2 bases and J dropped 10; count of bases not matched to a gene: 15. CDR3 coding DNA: TGTGCCAGCAGCTTATCCACGGGGGCGGGAGGGCCGTGGGAGCAGTTCTTC. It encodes CASSLSTGAGGPWEQFF.

The CDR3 protein is CSCAEGLNTEAFF. CDR3 bases: TGCAGCTGTGCAGAGGGATTGAACACTGAAGCTTTCTTT. The chain carries TRBV29-1 and TRBJ1-1; D remains unclear. Per germline, CDR1 SQVTM and CDR2 ANQGSEA. Between the trimmed V and J ends, which lost 8 bases and 0 bases, there was a span of 13 bases. The CDR3 consists of 13 residues.

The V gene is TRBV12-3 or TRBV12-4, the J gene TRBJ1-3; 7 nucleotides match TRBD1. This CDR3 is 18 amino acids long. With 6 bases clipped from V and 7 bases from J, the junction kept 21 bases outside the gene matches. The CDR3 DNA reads TGTGCCAGCAGCCGACTTGGCGCCCGCCCGACAGGGTCCAACACCATATATTTT. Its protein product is CASSRLGARPTGSNTIYF.

CDR3 in DNA: TGTGCCAGCAGCTTAGTGATGACTAGCGCACCTAATGAGCAGTTCTTC. Amino acid sequence: CASSLVMTSAPNEQFF. V is TRBV7-9 and J is TRBJ2-7; 8 positions agree with TRBD2. The DNA end favors TRBJ2-1, so the J call may be wrong. Germline lookup yields CDR1 SEHNR and CDR2 FQNEAQ (reference sequence). This CDR3 spans 16 amino acids.

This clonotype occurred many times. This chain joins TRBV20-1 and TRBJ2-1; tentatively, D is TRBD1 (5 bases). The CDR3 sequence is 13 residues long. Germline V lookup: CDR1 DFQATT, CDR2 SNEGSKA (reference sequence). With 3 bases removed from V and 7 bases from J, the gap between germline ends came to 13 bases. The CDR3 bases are TGCAGTGCTAGCCTACAGGTTGGGAATGAGCAGTTCTTC. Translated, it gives CSASLQVGNEQFF.

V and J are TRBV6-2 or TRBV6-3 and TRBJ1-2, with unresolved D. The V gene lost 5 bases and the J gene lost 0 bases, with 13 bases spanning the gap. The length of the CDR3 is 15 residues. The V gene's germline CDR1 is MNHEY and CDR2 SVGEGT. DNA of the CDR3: TGTGCCAGCAGTCGGGCAAACATAGCTAACTATGGCTACACCTTC. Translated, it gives CASSRANIANYGYTF.

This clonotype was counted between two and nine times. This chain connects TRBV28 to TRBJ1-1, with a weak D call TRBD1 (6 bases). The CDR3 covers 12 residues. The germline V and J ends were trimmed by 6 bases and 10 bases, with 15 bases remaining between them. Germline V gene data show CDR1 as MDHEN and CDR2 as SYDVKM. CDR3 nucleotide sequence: TGTGCCAGCAGACAAGACAGGATAAGAGCTTTCTTT. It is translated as CASRQDRIRAFF. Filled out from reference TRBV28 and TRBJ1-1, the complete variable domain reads DVKVTQSSRYLVKRTGEKVFLECVQDMDHENMFWYRQDPGLGLRLIYFSYDVKMKEKGDIPEGYSVSREKKERFSLILESASTNQTSMYLCASRQDRIRAFFGQGTRLTVV.

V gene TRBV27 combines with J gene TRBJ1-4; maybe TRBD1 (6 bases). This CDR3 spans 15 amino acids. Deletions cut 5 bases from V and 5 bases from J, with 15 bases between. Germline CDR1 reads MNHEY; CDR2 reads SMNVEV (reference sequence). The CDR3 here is CASSPRTAPNEKLFF. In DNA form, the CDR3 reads TGTGCCAGCAGTCCCCGGACAGCCCCAAATGAAAAACTGTTTTTT.

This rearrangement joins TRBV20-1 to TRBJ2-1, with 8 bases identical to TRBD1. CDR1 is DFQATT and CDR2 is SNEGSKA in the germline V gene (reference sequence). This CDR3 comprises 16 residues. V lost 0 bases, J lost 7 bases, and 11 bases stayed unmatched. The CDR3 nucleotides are TGCAGTGCTAGAGATTTTGCCCAGGGGGCCCGAAATGAGCAGTTCTTC. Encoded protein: CSARDFAQGARNEQFF.

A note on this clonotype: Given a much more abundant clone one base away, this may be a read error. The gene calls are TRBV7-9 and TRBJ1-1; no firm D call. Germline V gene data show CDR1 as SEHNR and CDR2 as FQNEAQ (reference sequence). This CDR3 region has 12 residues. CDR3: CASSFANTDAFF. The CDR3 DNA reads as TGTGCCAGCAGCTTCGCGAACACTGATGCTTTCTTT.

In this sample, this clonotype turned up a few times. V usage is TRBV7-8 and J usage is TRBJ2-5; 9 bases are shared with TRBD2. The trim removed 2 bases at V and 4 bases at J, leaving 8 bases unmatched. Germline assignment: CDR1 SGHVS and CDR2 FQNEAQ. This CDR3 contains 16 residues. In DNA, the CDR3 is TGTGCCAGCAGCTTAAACTTAGCGGGAGATGGAGAGACCCAGTACTTC. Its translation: CASSLNLAGDGETQYF.

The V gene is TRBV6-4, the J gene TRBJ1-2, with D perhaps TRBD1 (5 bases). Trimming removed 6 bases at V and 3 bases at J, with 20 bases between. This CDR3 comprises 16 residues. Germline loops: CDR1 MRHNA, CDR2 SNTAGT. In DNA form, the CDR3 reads TGTGCCAGCAGCCCCTCGAGGCTCATGGGGGACTATGGCTACACCTTC. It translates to CASSPSRLMGDYGYTF.

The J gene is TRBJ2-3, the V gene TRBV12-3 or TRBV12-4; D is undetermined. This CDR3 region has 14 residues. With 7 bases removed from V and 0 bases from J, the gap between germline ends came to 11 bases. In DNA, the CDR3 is TGTGCCAGCAAGATAAGGACCAGCACAGATACGCAGTATTTT. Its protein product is CASKIRTSTDTQYF.

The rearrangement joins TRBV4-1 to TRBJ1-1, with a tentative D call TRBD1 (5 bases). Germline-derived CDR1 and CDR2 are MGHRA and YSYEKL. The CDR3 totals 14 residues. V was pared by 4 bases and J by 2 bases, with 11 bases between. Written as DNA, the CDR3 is TGCGCCAGCAGCCGAGATGACAGAAACACTGAAGCTTTCTTT. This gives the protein CASSRDDRNTEAFF.

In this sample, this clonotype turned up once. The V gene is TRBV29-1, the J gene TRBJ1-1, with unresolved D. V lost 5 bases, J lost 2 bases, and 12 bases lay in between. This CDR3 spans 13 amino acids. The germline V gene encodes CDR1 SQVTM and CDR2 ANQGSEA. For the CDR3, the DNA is TGCAGCGTTACTAGGTCTGCTAACACTGAAGCTTTCTTT. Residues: CSVTRSANTEAFF.

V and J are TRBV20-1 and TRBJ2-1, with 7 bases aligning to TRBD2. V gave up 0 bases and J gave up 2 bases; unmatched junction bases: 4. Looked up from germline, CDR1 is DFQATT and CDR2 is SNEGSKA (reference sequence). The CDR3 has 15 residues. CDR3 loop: CSARDQRDPYNEQFF. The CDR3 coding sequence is TGCAGTGCTAGAGATCAGCGGGACCCCTACAATGAGCAGTTCTTC.

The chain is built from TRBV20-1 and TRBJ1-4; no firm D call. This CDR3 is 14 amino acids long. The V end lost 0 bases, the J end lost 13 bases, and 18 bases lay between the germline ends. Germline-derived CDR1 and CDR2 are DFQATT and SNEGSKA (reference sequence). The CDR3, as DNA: TGCAGTGCTAGAGACCGGACTGGGCCTATGGGACTGTTTTTT. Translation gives CSARDRTGPMGLFF.

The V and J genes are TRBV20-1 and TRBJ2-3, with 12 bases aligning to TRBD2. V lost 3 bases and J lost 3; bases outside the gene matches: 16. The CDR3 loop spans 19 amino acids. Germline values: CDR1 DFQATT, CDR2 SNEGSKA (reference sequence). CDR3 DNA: TGCAGTGCTAGGCTCGGGACTAGCGGGCCCACCCGTCCAACAGATACGCAGTATTTT. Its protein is CSARLGTSGPTRPTDTQYF.

The CDR3 DNA follows: TGTGCCAGTCAACAGGGAGCCGATCAGCCCCAGCATTTT. Protein sequence: CASQQGADQPQHF. The rearrangement uses TRBV3-1 and TRBJ1-5, with a weak D call TRBD1 (6 bases). Trimming took off 9 bases at V and 5 bases at J, with 14 bases between the two ends. The germline gives CDR1 LGHDT, CDR2 YNNKEL (reference sequence). The CDR3 spans 13 residues.

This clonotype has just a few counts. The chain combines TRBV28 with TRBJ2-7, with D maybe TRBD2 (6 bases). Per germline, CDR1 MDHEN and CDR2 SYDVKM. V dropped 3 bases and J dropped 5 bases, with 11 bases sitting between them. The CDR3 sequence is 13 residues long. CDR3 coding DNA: TGTGCCAGCAGTTTTAGGAGGGGAAACGAGCAGTACTTC. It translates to CASSFRRGNEQYF. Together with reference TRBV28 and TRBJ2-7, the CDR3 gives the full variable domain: DVKVTQSSRYLVKRTGEKVFLECVQDMDHENMFWYRQDPGLGLRLIYFSYDVKMKEKGDIPEGYSVSREKKERFSLILESASTNQTSMYLCASSFRRGNEQYFGPGTRLTVT.